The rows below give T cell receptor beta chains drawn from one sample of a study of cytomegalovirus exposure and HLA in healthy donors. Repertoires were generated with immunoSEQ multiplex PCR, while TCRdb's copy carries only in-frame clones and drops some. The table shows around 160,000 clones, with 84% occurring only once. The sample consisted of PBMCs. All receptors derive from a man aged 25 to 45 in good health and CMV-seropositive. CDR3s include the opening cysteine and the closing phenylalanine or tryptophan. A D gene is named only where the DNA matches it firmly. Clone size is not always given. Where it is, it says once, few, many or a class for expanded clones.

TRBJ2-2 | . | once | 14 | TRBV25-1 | CASSEFGDTGELFF | TGTGCCAGCAGTGAATTCGGAGACACCGGGGAGCTGTTTTTT
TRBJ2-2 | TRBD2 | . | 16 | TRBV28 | CASSSLGSGGTGELFF | TGTGCCAGCAGTTCGCTGGGTAGCGGGGGCACCGGGGAGCTGTTTTTT
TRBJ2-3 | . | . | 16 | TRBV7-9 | CASSVTSTTGSDTQYF | TGTGCCAGCAGCGTGACGTCTACCACAGGGTCAGATACGCAGTATTTT
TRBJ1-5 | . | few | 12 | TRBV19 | CASRQANQPQHF | TGTGCCAGTAGACAGGCGAATCAGCCCCAGCATTTT
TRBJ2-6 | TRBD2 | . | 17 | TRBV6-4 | CASSEAGGFSGANVLTF | TGTGCCAGCAGTGAAGCGGGGGGTTTCTCTGGGGCCAACGTCCTGACTTTC
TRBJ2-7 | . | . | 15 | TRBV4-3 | CASSQDRAGPGEQYF | TGCGCCAGCAGCCAAGATCGCGCAGGCCCGGGGGAGCAGTACTTC
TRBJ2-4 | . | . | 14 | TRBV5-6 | CASSPPGAKNIQYF | TGTGCCAGCAGCCCCCCGGGGGCCAAAAACATTCAGTACTTC
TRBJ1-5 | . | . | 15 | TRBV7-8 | CASSLRGGANQPQHF | TGTGCCAGCAGCCTCCGGGGAGGGGCGAATCAGCCCCAGCATTTT
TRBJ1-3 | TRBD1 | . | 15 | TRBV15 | CATSSESTGRNTIYF | TGTGCCACCAGCAGTGAATCGACAGGGAGAAACACCATATATTTT
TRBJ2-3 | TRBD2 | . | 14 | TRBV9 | CASSLGLATDTQYF | TGTGCCAGCAGCTTGGGACTAGCTACAGATACGCAGTATTTT
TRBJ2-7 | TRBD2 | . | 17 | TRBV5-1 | CASSFASSGDWAYEQYF | TGCGCCAGCAGCTTCGCATCTAGCGGGGACTGGGCCTACGAGCAGTACTTC
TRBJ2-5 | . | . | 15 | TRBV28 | CASSFAGFSQETQYF | TGTGCCAGCAGTTTCGCGGGGTTTTCCCAAGAGACCCAGTACTTC
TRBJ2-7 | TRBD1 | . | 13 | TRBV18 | CASSTGGPYEQYF | TGTGCCAGCTCCACAGGGGGTCCCTACGAGCAGTACTTC
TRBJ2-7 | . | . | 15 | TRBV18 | CASSPPWRVGYEQYF | TGTGCCAGCTCACCCCCTTGGAGGGTCGGCTACGAGCAGTACTTC
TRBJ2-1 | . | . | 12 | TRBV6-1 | CASSDVSDEQFF | TGTGCCAGCAGCGATGTAAGCGATGAGCAGTTCTTC
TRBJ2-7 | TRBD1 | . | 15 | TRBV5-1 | CASSLDRQGAYEQYF | TGCGCCAGCAGCTTGGACCGACAGGGAGCCTACGAGCAGTACTTC
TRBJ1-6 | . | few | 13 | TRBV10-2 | CASSWADNSPLHF | TGCGCCAGCAGTTGGGCAGATAATTCACCCCTCCACTTT
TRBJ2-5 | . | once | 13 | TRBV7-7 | CASSPGQQETQYF | TGTGCCAGCAGCCCCGGACAGCAAGAGACCCAGTACTTC
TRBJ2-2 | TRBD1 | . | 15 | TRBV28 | CASSSEGQVTGELFF | TGTGCCAGCAGTTCGGAGGGACAGGTAACCGGGGAGCTGTTTTTT
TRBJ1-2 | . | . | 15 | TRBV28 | CASSSGHPGRDGYTF | TGTGCCAGCAGCTCTGGACACCCGGGGAGGGATGGCTACACCTTC
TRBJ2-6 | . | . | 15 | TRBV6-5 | CASSGNGAGANVLTF | TGTGCCAGCAGTGGAAACGGGGCTGGGGCCAACGTCCTGACTTTC
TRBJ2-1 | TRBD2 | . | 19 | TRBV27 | CASSLRPPLPRGFYNEQFF | TGTGCCAGCAGTTTACGCCCACCACTACCGCGGGGGTTTTACAATGAGCAGTTCTTC
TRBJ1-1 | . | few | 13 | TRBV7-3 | CASSLNRATEAFF | TGTGCCAGCAGCTTAAACAGGGCTACTGAAGCTTTCTTT
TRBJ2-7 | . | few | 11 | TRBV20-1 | CSARSSYEQYF | TGCAGTGCTAGGAGCTCCTACGAGCAGTACTTC
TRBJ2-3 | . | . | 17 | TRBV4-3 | CASSHGRAGLSTDTQYF | TGCGCCAGCAGCCATGGTAGGGCAGGGCTAAGCACAGATACGCAGTATTTT
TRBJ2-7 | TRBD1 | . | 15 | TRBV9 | CASSVGYQGAYEQYF | TGTGCCAGCAGCGTAGGGTATCAGGGGGCGTACGAGCAGTACTTC
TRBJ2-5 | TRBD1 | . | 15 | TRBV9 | CASSVEGRGQETQYF | TGTGCCAGCAGCGTAGAGGGCAGGGGGCAAGAGACCCAGTACTTC
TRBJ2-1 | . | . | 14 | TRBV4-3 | CASSQDRVANEQFF | TGCGCCAGCAGCCAAGATCGGGTCGCGAATGAGCAGTTCTTC
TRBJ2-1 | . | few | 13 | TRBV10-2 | CASSLQPRQEQFF | TGCGCCAGCAGTCTCCAACCCCGCCAGGAGCAGTTCTTC
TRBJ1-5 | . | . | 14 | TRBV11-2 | CASSSGHSNQPQHF | TGTGCCAGCAGCTCCGGACACTCCAATCAGCCCCAGCATTTT
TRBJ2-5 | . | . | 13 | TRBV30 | CAWTGVREETQYF | TGTGCCTGGACAGGGGTTCGGGAAGAGACCCAGTACTTC
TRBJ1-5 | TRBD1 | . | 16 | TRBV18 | CASSPIRQGGHQPQHF | TGTGCCAGCTCACCAATTAGGCAGGGGGGTCATCAGCCCCAGCATTTT
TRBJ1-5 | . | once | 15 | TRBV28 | CASSSRTRPNQPQHF | TGTGCCAGCAGCTCCCGGACAAGGCCGAATCAGCCCCAGCATTTT
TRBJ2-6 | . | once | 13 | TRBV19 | CASSIGGANVLTF | TGTGCCAGTAGTATCGGTGGGGCCAACGTCCTGACTTTC
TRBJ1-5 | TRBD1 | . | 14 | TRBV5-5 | CASSLYRGNQPQHF | TGTGCCAGCAGCCTCTACAGGGGGAATCAGCCCCAGCATTTT
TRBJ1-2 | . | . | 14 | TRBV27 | CASSSGHTNYGYTF | TGTGCCAGCAGTAGTGGCCATACTAACTATGGCTACACCTTC
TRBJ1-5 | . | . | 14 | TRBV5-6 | CASSSWRVGRPQHF | TGTGCCAGCAGCTCCTGGAGAGTGGGGCGGCCCCAGCATTTT
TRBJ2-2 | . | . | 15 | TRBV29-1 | CSALEGAPDTGELFF | TGCAGCGCCCTTGAAGGGGCGCCGGACACCGGGGAGCTGTTTTTT
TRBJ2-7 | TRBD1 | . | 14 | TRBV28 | CASSSSGQHYEQYF | TGTGCCAGCAGCTCATCGGGACAGCACTACGAGCAGTACTTC
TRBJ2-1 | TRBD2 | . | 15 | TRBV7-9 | CASSPGTSVYNEQFF | TGTGCCAGCAGCCCCGGGACTAGCGTGTACAATGAGCAGTTCTTC
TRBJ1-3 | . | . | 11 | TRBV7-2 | CASSSTDTIYF | TGTGCCAGCAGCTCCACGGACACCATATATTTT
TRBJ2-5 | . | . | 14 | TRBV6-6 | CASSYPTEKETQYF | TGTGCCAGCAGTTACCCGACAGAGAAAGAGACCCAGTACTTC
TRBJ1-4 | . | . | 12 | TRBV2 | CASSEQGEKLFF | TGTGCCAGCAGTGAGCAGGGGGAAAAACTGTTTTTT
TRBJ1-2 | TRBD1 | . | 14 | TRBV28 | CASSPWGTGHGYTF | TGTGCCAGCAGCCCTTGGGGGACAGGGCACGGCTACACCTTC
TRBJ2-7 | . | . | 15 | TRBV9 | CASSPREGQFYEQYF | TGTGCCAGCAGCCCTCGGGAGGGACAGTTCTACGAGCAGTACTTC
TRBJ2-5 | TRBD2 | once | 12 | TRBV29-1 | CSVDTSVETQYF | TGCAGCGTCGATACTAGCGTAGAGACCCAGTACTTC
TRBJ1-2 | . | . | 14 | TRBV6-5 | CASSYGGTLNSYTF | TGTGCCAGCAGTTACGGGGGCACCCTGAACAGCTACACCTTC